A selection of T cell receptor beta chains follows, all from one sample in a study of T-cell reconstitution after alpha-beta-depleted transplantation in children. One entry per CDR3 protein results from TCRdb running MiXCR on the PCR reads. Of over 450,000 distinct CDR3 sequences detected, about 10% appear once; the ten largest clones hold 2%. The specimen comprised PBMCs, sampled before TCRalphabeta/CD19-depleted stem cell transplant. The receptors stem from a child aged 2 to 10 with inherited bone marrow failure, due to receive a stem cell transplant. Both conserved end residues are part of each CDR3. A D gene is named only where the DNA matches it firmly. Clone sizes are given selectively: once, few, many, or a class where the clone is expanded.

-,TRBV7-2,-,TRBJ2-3,CASRPGFDTQYF,TGTGCCAGCAGGCCAGGGTTCGATACGCAGTATTTT
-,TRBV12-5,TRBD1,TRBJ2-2,CASGFGQGAGELFF,TGTGCTAGTGGTTTCGGACAGGGAGCCGGGGAGCTGTTTTTT
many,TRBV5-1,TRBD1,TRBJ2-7,CASSLVQGRGEQYF,TGCGCCAGCAGCTTGGTACAGGGGAGAGGCGAGCAGTACTTC
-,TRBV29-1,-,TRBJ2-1,CSVGGDYNEQFF,TGCAGCGTCGGTGGAGATTACAATGAGCAGTTCTTC
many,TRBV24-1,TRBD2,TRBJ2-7,CATSDHSGTSGYEQYF,TGTGCCACCAGTGACCACTCCGGGACTAGCGGCTACGAGCAGTACTTC
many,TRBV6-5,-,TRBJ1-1,CASSYSWQANTEAFF,TGTGCCAGCAGTTACTCTTGGCAGGCGAACACTGAAGCTTTCTTT
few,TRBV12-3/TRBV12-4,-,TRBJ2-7,CASSLAGGESEQYF,TGTGCCAGCAGTTTAGCGGGGGGCGAGTCCGAGCAGTACTTC
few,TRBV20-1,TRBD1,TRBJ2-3,CSASSTGGKADTQYF,TGCAGTGCTAGCTCGACAGGGGGCAAAGCGGATACGCAGTATTTT
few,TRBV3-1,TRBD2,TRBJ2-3,CASSPRTSGRYTDTQYF,TGTGCCAGCAGCCCAAGGACTAGCGGGAGGTACACAGATACGCAGTATTTT
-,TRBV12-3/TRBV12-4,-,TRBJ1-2,CASSFAGGYTF,TGTGCCAGCAGTTTCGCGGGCGGCTACACCTTC
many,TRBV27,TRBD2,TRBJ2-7,CASSSPAGGRYEQYF,TGTGCCAGCAGTTCCCCCGCGGGAGGACGCTACGAGCAGTACTTC
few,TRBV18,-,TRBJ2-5,CASSPLVNAEETQYF,TGTGCCAGCTCACCACTGGTAAATGCGGAAGAGACCCAGTACTTC
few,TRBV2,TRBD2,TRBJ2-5,CASALAGPQGWTQYF,TGTGCCAGCGCACTAGCGGGACCCCAGGGGTGGACCCAGTACTTC
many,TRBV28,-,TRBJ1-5,CASSLSRATQPQHF,TGTGCCAGCAGTTTATCGCGGGCTACTCAGCCCCAGCATTTT
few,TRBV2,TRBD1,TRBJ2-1,CASRLTGNSYNEQFF,TGTGCCAGCAGGTTGACAGGGAACTCCTACAATGAGCAGTTCTTC
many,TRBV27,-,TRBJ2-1,CASSFLGNGYNEQFF,TGTGCCAGCAGTTTCTTGGGTAACGGGTACAATGAGCAGTTCTTC
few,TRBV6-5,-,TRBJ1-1,CASSHQGLNTEAFF,TGTGCCAGCAGTCACCAGGGGTTGAACACTGAAGCTTTCTTT
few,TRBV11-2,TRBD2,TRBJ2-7,CASSFRTSGSYEQYF,TGTGCCAGCAGCTTCCGGACTAGCGGGAGCTACGAGCAGTACTTC
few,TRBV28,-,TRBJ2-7,CARYRISIYEQYF,TGTGCCCGCTACAGGATTAGCATCTACGAGCAGTACTTC
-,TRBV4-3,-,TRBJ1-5,CASSQDRIIQPQHF,TGCGCCAGCAGCCAAGATAGGATAATCCAGCCCCAGCATTTT
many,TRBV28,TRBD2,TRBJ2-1,CASNLRSGLATNEQFF,TGTGCCAGCAATCTCCGCTCGGGACTAGCGACCAATGAGCAGTTCTTC
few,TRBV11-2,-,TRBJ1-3,CASSPRAGEAAGNTIYF,TGTGCCAGCAGCCCGCGGGCAGGGGAAGCGGCTGGAAACACCATATATTTT
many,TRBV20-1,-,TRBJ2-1,CSARVTPGNEQFF,TGCAGTGCTAGAGTTACCCCCGGGAATGAGCAGTTCTTC
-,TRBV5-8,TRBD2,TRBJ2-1,CASSDYSGHEQFF,TGTGCCAGCAGCGATTATAGCGGGCATGAGCAGTTCTTC
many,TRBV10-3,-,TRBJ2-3,CAISESRKGSTDTQYF,TGTGCCATCAGTGAGTCCCGGAAGGGAAGCACAGATACGCAGTATTTT
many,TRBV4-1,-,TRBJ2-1,CASSQTGTTYNEQFF,TGCGCCAGCAGCCAGACCGGGACAACCTACAATGAGCAGTTCTTC
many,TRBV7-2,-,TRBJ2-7,CASSLRYVQLSEQYF,TGTGCCAGCAGCCTGCGTTACGTTCAATTAAGCGAGCAGTACTTC
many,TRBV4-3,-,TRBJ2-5,CASSQDQGRGETQYF,TGCGCCAGCAGCCAGGACCAGGGTCGGGGGGAGACCCAGTACTTC
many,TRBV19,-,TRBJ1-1,CASSRHGGTEAFF,TGTGCCAGTAGCCGACATGGAGGCACTGAAGCTTTCTTT
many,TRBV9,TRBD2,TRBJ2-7,CASSVAASGSIHEQYF,TGTGCCAGCAGCGTAGCGGCTAGCGGGAGTATACACGAGCAGTACTTC
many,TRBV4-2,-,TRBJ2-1,CASSQVGLDQFF,TGTGCCAGCAGCCAAGTCGGACTGGACCAGTTCTTC
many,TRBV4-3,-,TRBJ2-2,CASSPLGGKNTGELFF,TGCGCCAGCAGCCCATTAGGGGGGAAAAATACCGGGGAGCTGTTTTTT
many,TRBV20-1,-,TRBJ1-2,CSARPDAYGYTF,TGCAGTGCTAGGCCTGACGCCTATGGCTACACCTTC
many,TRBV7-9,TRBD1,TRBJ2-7,CASSPRGYEQYF,TGTGCCAGCAGTCCCAGGGGGTACGAGCAGTACTTC
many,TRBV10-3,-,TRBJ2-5,CAISEASGGQETQYF,TGTGCCATCAGTGAAGCGTCCGGGGGCCAAGAGACCCAGTACTTC
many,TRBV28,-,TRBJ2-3,CASRYQGTDTQYF,TGTGCCAGCAGATATCAGGGAACAGATACGCAGTATTTT
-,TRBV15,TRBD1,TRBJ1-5,CATRKDRGINQPQHF,TGTGCCACCAGAAAAGACAGGGGCATCAATCAGCCCCAGCATTTT
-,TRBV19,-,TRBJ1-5,CASSIVARSNQPQHF,TGTGCCAGTAGTATCGTGGCTCGGAGCAATCAGCCCCAGCATTTT
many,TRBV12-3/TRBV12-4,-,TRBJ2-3,CASRFGATDTQYF,TGTGCCAGCAGGTTTGGGGCCACAGATACGCAGTATTTT
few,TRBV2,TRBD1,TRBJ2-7,CATSREGTGDYEQYF,TGTGCCACTAGCCGGGAGGGGACAGGGGACTACGAGCAGTACTTC